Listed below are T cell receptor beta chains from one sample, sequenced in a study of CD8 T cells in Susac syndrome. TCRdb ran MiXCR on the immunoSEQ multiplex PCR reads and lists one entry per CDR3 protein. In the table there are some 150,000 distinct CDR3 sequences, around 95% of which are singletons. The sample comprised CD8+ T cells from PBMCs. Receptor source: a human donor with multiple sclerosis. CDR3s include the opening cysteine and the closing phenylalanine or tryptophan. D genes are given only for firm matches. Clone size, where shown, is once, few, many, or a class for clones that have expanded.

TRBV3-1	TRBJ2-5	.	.	CASSQSSGETQYF	TGTGCCAGCAGCCAATCGTCAGGGGAGACCCAGTACTTC
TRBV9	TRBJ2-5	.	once	CASSGGTPQETQYF	TGTGCCAGCAGCGGGGGCACACCACAAGAGACCCAGTACTTC
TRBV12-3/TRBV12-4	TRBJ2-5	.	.	CASSLPLGVETQYF	TGTGCCAGCAGTTTACCCCTTGGGGTAGAGACCCAGTACTTC
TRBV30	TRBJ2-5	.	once	CASGMGGREETQYF	TGTGCCTCCGGGATGGGGGGAAGGGAAGAGACCCAGTACTTC
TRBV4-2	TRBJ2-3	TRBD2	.	CASSLQGRASGGQRDTQYF	TGTGCCAGCAGCCTCCAGGGACGCGCTAGCGGGGGGCAGCGGGATACGCAGTATTTT
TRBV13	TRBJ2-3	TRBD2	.	CASSDGLDTDTQYF	TGTGCCAGCAGCGACGGACTAGACACAGATACGCAGTATTTT
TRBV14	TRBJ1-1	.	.	CASSQYRNTEAFF	TGTGCCAGCAGCCAATACAGGAACACTGAAGCTTTCTTT
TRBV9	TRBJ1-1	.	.	CASSADSDATEAFF	TGTGCCAGCAGCGCAGACAGTGATGCCACTGAAGCTTTCTTT
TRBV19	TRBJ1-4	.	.	CASSFRQGSELPEKLFF	TGTGCCAGTAGTTTCAGGCAGGGGAGCGAATTACCTGAAAAACTGTTTTTT
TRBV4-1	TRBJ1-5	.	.	CASSQAGREPQHF	TGCGCCAGCAGCCAAGCTGGGAGGGAGCCCCAGCATTTT
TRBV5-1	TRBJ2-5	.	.	CASRETLSEETQYF	TGCGCCAGCCGTGAGACCTTATCCGAAGAGACCCAGTACTTC
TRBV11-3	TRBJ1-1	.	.	CASSPDSYTEAFF	TGTGCCAGCAGCCCCGATAGCTACACTGAAGCTTTCTTT
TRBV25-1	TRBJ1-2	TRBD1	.	CASGVQGNGYTF	TGTGCCAGCGGTGTACAGGGGAATGGCTACACCTTC
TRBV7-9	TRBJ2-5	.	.	CASSLQGSRVETQYF	TGTGCCAGCAGCCTGCAGGGAAGTCGAGTAGAGACCCAGTACTTC
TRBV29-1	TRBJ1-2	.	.	CSAGTGREAVYGYTF	TGCAGCGCCGGGACCGGACGGGAGGCAGTTTATGGCTACACCTTC
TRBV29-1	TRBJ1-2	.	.	CSVDMRTGKGYGYTF	TGCAGCGTTGATATGAGAACAGGGAAGGGGTATGGCTACACCTTC
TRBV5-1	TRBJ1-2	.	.	CASSYGPKDGNYGYTF	TGCGCCAGCAGCTACGGCCCGAAGGACGGTAACTATGGCTACACCTTC
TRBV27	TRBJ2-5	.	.	CASTFRETQYF	TGTGCCAGCACCTTCAGGGAGACCCAGTACTTC
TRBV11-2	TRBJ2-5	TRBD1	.	CASSEGQGVEETQYF	TGTGCCAGCAGCGAGGGACAGGGGGTGGAGGAGACCCAGTACTTC
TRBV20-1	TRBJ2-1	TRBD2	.	CSATPSKRGGEQFF	TGCAGTGCCACCCCCTCGAAGCGGGGGGGGGAGCAGTTCTTC
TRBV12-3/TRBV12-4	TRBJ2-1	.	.	CASSLAKRDEQFF	TGTGCCAGCAGTTTAGCGAAGCGAGATGAGCAGTTCTTC
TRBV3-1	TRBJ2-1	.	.	CANSQDLRVYNEQFF	TGTGCCAACAGCCAAGATTTAAGGGTGTACAATGAGCAGTTCTTC
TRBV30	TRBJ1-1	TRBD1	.	CAWGRQGPEAFF	TGTGCCTGGGGAAGACAGGGTCCTGAAGCTTTCTTT
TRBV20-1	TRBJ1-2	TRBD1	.	CSAMGTGFWDGYTF	TGCAGTGCTATGGGGACAGGGTTTTGGGATGGCTACACCTTC
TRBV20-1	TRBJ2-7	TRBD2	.	CSAAGGSSYEQYF	TGCAGTGCTGCGGGGGGTTCCTCCTACGAGCAGTACTTC
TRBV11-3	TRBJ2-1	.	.	CATSRVSSNEQFF	TGTGCCACTTCCAGGGTTTCCAGCAATGAGCAGTTCTTC
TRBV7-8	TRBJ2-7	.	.	CASSLRGRGIEVLYEQYF	TGTGCCAGCAGCTTAAGAGGGCGAGGGATTGAAGTGTTGTACGAGCAGTACTTC
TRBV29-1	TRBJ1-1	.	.	CSAPRTSTEAFF	TGCAGCGCCCCTAGGACCAGCACTGAAGCTTTCTTT
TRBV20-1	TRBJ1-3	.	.	CSARDPALSGNTIYF	TGCAGTGCTAGAGATCCAGCACTCTCTGGAAACACCATATATTTT
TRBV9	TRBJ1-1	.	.	CASSVNTNTEAFF	TGTGCCAGCAGCGTAAACACCAACACTGAAGCTTTCTTT
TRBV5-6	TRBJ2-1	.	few	CASSPGHEQFF	TGTGCCAGCAGCCCGGGCCATGAGCAGTTCTTC
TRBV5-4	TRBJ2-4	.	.	CASSATSNIQYF	TGTGCCAGCAGCGCGACGAGTAACATTCAGTACTTC
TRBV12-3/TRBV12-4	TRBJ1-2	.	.	CASSSGTATF	TGTGCCAGCAGTTCCGGGACGGCGACCTTC
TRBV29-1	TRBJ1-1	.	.	CSVERDATEAFF	TGCAGCGTTGAGCGAGATGCAACAGAAGCTTTCTTT
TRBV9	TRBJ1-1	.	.	CASSGVRNTEAFF	TGTGCCAGCAGCGGTGTGAGGAACACTGAAGCTTTCTTT
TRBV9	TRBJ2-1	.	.	CASSVEAGIYNEQFF	TGTGCCAGCAGCGTAGAGGCAGGGATTTACAATGAGCAGTTCTTC
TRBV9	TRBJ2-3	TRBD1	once	CASSLKGTGLADTQYF	TGTGCCAGCAGCCTCAAGGGGACAGGTTTAGCGGATACGCAGTATTTT
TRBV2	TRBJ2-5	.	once	CASSPVLQETQYF	TGTGCCAGCAGTCCGGTCCTTCAAGAGACCCAGTACTTC
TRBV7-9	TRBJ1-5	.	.	CASSLGRSNQPQHF	TGTGCCAGCAGCTTAGGGCGTAGCAATCAGCCCCAGCATTTT
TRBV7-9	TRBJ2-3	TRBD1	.	CASSLPTGSSRDTQYF	TGTGCCAGCAGCTTACCGACAGGGAGCTCCCGAGATACGCAGTATTTT
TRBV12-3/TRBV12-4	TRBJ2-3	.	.	CASSSVGGAQYF	TGTGCCAGCAGTTCCGTAGGGGGGGCGCAGTATTTT
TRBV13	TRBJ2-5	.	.	CASSLGPDRRETQYF	TGTGCCAGCAGCTTAGGTCCCGACCGACGAGAGACCCAGTACTTC
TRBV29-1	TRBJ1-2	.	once	CSVESWVNYGYTF	TGCAGCGTTGAATCCTGGGTTAACTATGGCTACACCTTC
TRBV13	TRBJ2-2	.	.	CASSKNTGELFF	TGTGCCAGCAGCAAGAACACCGGGGAGCTGTTTTTT
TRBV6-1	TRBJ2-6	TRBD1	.	CASSPDGQGVTGANVLTF	TGTGCCAGCAGTCCCGACGGACAGGGCGTAACTGGGGCCAACGTCCTGACTTTC
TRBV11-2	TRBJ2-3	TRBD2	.	CASSWTSGGATDTQYF	TGTGCCAGCAGCTGGACTAGCGGGGGGGCCACAGATACGCAGTATTTT
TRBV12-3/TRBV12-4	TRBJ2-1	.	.	CASGPTAYNEQFF	TGTGCCAGCGGTCCGACAGCCTACAATGAGCAGTTCTTC
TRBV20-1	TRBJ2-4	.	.	CSARESGNIQYF	TGCAGTGCTAGAGAATCGGGGAACATTCAGTACTTC
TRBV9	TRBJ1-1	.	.	CASSAEGGYTEAFF	TGTGCCAGCAGCGCGGAGGGAGGGTACACTGAAGCTTTCTTT